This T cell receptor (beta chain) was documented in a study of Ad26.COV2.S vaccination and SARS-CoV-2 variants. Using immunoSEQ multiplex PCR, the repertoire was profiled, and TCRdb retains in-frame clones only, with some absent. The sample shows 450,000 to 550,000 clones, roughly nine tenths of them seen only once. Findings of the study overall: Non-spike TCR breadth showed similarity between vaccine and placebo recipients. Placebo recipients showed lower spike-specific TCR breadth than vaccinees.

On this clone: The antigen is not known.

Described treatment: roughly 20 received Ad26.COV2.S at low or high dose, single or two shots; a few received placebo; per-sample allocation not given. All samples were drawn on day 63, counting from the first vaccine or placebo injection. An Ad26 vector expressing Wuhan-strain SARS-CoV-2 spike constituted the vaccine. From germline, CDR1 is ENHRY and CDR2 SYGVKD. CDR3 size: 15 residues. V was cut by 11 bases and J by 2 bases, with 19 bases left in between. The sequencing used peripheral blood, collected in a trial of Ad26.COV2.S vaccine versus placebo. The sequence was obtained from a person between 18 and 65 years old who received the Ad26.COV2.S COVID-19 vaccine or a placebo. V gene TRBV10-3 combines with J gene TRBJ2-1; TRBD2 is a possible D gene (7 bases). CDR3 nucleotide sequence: TGTGCCGTCCAGGGGCGGGAGAAACCCTACAATGAGCAGTTCTTC. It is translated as CAVQGREKPYNEQFF.